This entry features one TCR beta chain sequence. This sample is part of a study of blood T cell repertoires in COVID-19. The wider study: Spain, Italy and the United States supplied samples that represented acute and convalescent COVID-19. Sample material is recorded as cDNA or gDNA derived from T cells, B-cell-depleted T cells, or PBMCs.

The CDR3 runs to 13 residues. V was pared by 7 bases and J by 6 bases, with 15 bases between. CDR1 MNHNY and CDR2 SVGAGI come from the germline V gene (reference sequence). Per the authors' pipeline: Scientists estimated how many nucleated cells there were by amplifying reference gene primers. Measured with immunoSEQ multiplex PCR; TCRdb has only the in-frame clones, and not every one. V and J calls and clone size are given by that table; D and trimming were obtained from the DNA. The sample lists tens of thousands of clones; more than 75% were seen once. The chain has TRBV6-6 and TRBJ1-1; the D gene is possibly TRBD1 (5 bases). The specimen sequenced was peripheral blood. The receptor comes from a man between 70 and 80 years old with acute or convalescent COVID-19. CDR3 in DNA: TGTGCCAGCACCCTGGTCAGGGAGGCTGAAGCTTTCTTT. Encoded protein: CASTLVREAEAFF.